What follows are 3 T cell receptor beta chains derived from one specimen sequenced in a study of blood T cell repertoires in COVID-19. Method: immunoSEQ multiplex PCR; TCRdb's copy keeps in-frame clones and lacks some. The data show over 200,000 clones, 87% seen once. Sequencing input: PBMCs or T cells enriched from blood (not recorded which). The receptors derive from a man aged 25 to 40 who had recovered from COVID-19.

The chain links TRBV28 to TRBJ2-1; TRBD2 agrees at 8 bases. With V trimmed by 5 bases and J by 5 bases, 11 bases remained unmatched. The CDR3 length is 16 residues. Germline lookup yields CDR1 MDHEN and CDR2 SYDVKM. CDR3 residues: CASSRGELAVNNEQFF. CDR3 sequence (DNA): TGTGCCAGCAGTCGTGGGGAACTAGCGGTGAACAATGAGCAGTTCTTC.

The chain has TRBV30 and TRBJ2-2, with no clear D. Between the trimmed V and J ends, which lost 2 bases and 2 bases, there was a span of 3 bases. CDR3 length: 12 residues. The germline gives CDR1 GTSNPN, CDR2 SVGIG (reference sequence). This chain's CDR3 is CAWSTNTGELFF. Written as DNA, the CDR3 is TGTGCCTGGAGTACTAACACCGGGGAGCTGTTTTTT.

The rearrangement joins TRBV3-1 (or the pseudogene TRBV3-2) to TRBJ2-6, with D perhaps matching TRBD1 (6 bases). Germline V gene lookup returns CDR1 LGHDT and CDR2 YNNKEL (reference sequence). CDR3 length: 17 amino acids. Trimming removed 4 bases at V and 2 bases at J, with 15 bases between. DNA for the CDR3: TGTGCCAGCAGCCCAACCACACAGGGTACTGGGGCCAACGTCCTGACTTTC. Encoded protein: CASSPTTQGTGANVLTF.